This is a list of T cell receptor beta chains from one sample in a study of T cell clusters in autoimmune cytopenias. TCRdb reprocessed the multiplex PCR reads, with one entry per CDR3 protein and no DNA. Listed are 11,000 or so distinct CDR3 sequences; 23% falls within the top ten. These data were also reused for a study on T cell repertoires in aging, cancer and after chemotherapy.

The sequencing sample was made of peripheral blood. The receptors derive from a human donor in good health. Each CDR3 is given with its conserved first and last residue. The order of the fields is V gene, J gene, clone size, CDR3 protein. The size entry is marked missing in some rows and otherwise reads once, few, many or a size class.

TRBV27,TRBJ1-5,.,CASRLGGVGPQHF
TRBV11-3,TRBJ1-1,.,CASSFGFGGTEAFF
TRBV18,TRBJ2-2,.,CASSRGQSLAGELFF
TRBV11-1,TRBJ2-7,medium-sized,CASSFPGIGEQYF
TRBV30,TRBJ1-5,.,CAWARGARQPQHF
TRBV18,TRBJ2-1,.,CASSQGLAADNEQFF
TRBV18,TRBJ1-3,.,CASSPRGGRSGNTIYF
TRBV15,TRBJ1-1,medium-sized,CATSITGNTEAFF
TRBV19,TRBJ2-1,.,CASSRTSGGVLEQFF
TRBV6-5,TRBJ2-1,.,CASTEDRYNEQFF
TRBV6-5,TRBJ2-2,large,CASSYSRLNTGELFF
TRBV19,TRBJ1-2,.,CASSVNVQWNYGYTF
TRBV19,TRBJ2-2,medium-sized,CASRDGLDTGELFF
TRBV11-3,TRBJ1-5,.,CASSTGGVRQPQHF
TRBV11-3,TRBJ2-7,medium-sized,CASAGDSYEQYF
TRBV30,TRBJ1-5,.,CAWSVGGEQPQHF
TRBV6-1,TRBJ1-1,.,CASCPLENTEAFF
TRBV19,TRBJ2-3,medium-sized,CASSRDRVEDTQYF
TRBV19,TRBJ1-1,.,CASSLGTGVKAFF
TRBV10-3,TRBJ2-5,.,CAITSGGEETQYF
TRBV6-5,TRBJ1-2,.,CASSYSSWVTNYGYTF
TRBV29-1,TRBJ2-3,medium-sized,CSVEGSGGAGTDTQYF
TRBV6-1,TRBJ2-3,.,CASETGRLTDTQYF
TRBV6-5,TRBJ2-5,.,CASSPDSLGETQYF
TRBV6-1,TRBJ2-1,.,CASSGGQLYEQFF
TRBV18,TRBJ2-7,.,CASSPRAAGGLIDEQYF
TRBV6-5,TRBJ2-3,.,CASKSMSTDTQYF
TRBV19,TRBJ2-5,medium-sized,CASSLGTAQETQYF
TRBV11-1,TRBJ1-2,.,CASSLEPGPSYGYTF
TRBV10-3,TRBJ1-6,.,CAISNRDRERNSPLHF
TRBV11-3,TRBJ2-7,.,CASSQLGNEQYF
TRBV7-9,TRBJ1-1,.,CASSLGGTREAFF
TRBV19,TRBJ2-7,.,CASNQPGQAGEQYF
TRBV5-1,TRBJ2-7,.,CASSLSSDSYEQYF
TRBV6-2/TRBV6-3,TRBJ2-1,.,CASSYIDEQFF
TRBV19,TRBJ2-5,.,CASSIPGRPQETQYF
TRBV6-1,TRBJ2-5,.,CASSLERGGPETQYF
TRBV6-6,TRBJ2-5,.,CASSDTGSGQETQYF
TRBV12-3/TRBV12-4,TRBJ1-3,.,CASRLRGLSGNTIYF
TRBV6-1,TRBJ1-6,.,CASSTQGAPLHF
TRBV11-3,TRBJ2-7,medium-sized,CASSSVGGFTYEQYF
TRBV6-1,TRBJ2-1,.,CASKGTLSYNEQFF
TRBV7-9,TRBJ2-5,.,CASSLDYQETQYF
TRBV10-3,TRBJ2-3,.,CAISTTGSSTDTQYF
TRBV6-1,TRBJ1-2,.,CASSYSSIPETTYGYTF
TRBV19,TRBJ1-5,.,CASHSKDRERPQHF